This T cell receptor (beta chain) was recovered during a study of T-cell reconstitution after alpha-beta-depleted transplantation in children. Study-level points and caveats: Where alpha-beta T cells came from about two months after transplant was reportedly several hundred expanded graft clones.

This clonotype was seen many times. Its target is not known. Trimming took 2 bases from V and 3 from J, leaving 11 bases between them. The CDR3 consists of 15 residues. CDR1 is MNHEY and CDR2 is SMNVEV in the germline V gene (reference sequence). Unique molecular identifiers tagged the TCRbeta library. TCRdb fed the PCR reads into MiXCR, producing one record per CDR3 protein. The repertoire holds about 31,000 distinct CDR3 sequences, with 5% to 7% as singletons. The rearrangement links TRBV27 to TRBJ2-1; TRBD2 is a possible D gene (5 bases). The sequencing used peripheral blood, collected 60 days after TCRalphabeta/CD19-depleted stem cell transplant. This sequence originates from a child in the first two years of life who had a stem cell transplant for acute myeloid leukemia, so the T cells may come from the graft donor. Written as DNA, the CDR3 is TGTGCCAGCAGTTTACTAGCAGGACTCTACAATGAGCAGTTCTTC. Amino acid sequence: CASSLLAGLYNEQFF.